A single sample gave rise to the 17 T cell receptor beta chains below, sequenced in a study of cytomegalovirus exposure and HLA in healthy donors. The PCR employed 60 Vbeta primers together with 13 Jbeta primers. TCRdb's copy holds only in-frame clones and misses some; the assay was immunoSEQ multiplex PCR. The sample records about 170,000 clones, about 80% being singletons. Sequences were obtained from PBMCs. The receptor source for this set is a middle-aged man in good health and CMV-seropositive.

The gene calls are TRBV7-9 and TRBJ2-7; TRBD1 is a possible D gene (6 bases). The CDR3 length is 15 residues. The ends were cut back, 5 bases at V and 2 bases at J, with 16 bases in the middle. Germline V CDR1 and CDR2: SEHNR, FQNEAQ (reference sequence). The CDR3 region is CASSTRGLGTYEQYF. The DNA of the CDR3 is TGTGCCAGCAGCACAAGGGGGTTAGGAACCTACGAGCAGTACTTC. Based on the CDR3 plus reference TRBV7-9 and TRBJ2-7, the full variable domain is DTGVSQNPRHKITKRGQNVTFRCDPISEHNRLYWYRQTLGQGPEFLTYFQNEAQLEKSRLLSDRFSAERPKGSFSTLEIQRTEQGDSAMYLCASSTRGLGTYEQYFGPGTRLTVT.

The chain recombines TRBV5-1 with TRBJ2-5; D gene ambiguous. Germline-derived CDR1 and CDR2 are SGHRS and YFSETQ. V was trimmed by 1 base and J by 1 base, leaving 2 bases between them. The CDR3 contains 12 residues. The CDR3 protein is CASSLLQETQYF. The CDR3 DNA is TGCGCCAGCAGCTTGCTCCAAGAGACCCAGTACTTC.

CDR3 DNA sequence: TGCGCCAGCAGCCCTCGGCGGGACCAAACCATCAATGAGCAGTTCTTC. As protein: CASSPRRDQTINEQFF. The chain combines TRBV5-1 with TRBJ2-1; maybe TRBD2 (6 bases). The CDR3 runs to 16 residues. Deletions cut 4 bases from V and 6 bases from J, with 20 bases between. Germline V gene lookup returns CDR1 SGHRS and CDR2 YFSETQ.

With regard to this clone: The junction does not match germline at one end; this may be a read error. CDR3 in amino acids: CTISESGQGASQGGYTF. CDR3 sequence (DNA): TGTACCATCAGTGAGTCGGGACAGGGGGCCTCACAGGGGGGCTACACCTTC. The chain carries TRBV10-3 and TRBJ1-2; 12 nucleotides line up with TRBD1. There are 17 residues in the CDR3. Per germline, CDR1 ENHRY and CDR2 SYGVKD.

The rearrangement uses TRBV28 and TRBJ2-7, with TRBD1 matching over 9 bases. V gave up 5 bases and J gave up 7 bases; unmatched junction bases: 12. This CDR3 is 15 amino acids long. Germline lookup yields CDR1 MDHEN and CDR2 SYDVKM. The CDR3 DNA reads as TGTGCCAGCAGTCCCCGGGACAGGGACTTGGCTGAGCAGTACTTC. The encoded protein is CASSPRDRDLAEQYF. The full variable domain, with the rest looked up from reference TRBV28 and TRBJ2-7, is DVKVTQSSRYLVKRTGEKVFLECVQDMDHENMFWYRQDPGLGLRLIYFSYDVKMKEKGDIPEGYSVSREKKERFSLILESASTNQTSMYLCASSPRDRDLAEQYFGPGTRLTVT.

The CDR3 here is CASSLLAATNEKLFF. In DNA, the CDR3 is TGTGCCAGCAGCTTGCTCGCGGCAACTAATGAAAAACTGTTTTTT. J is TRBJ1-4 and V is TRBV5-6; no firm D call. The CDR3 length is 15 residues. The V gene lost 1 base and the J gene lost 0 bases, with 7 bases spanning the gap. Germline loops: CDR1 SGHDT, CDR2 YYEEEE. The whole variable domain, remainder taken from reference TRBV5-6 and TRBJ1-4, is DAGVTQSPTHLIKTRGQQVTLRCSPKSGHDTVSWYQQALGQGPQFIFQYYEEEERQRGNFPDRFSGHQFPNYSSELNVNALLLGDSALYLCASSLLAATNEKLFFGSGTQLSVL.

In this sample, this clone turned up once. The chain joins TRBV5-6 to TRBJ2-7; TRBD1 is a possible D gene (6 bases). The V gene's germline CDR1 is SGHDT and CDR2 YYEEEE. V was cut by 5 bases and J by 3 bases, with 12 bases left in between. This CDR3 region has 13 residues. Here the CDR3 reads CASRKKQGYEQYF. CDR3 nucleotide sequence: TGTGCCAGCAGGAAAAAACAGGGCTACGAGCAGTACTTC.

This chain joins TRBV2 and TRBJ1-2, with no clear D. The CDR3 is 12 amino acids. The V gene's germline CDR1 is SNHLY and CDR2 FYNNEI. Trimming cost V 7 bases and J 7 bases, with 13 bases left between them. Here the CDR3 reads CASTFSQLGYTF. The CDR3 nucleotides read TGTGCCAGCACCTTTTCACAGCTTGGCTACACCTTC.

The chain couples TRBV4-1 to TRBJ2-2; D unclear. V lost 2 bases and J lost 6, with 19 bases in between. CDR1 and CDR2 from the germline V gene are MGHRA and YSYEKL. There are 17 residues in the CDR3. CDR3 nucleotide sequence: TGCGCCAGCAGCCAAATTCCCCCGCTAGTCGGTCCCGGGGAGCTGTTTTTT. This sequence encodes CASSQIPPLVGPGELFF.

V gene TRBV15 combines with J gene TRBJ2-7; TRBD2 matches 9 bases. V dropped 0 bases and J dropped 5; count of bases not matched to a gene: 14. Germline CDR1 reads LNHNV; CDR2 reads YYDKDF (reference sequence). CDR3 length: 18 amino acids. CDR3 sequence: CATSRDWDSGSTTHEQYF. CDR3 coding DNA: TGTGCCACCAGCAGAGATTGGGATAGCGGGAGTACGACCCACGAGCAGTACTTC.

The CDR3 sequence is CASSLASTGFYGYTF. The CDR3 DNA follows: TGTGCCAGCAGCTTAGCGTCGACAGGGTTCTATGGCTACACCTTC. This rearrangement joins TRBV7-6 to TRBJ1-2, with 7 positions matching TRBD1. The V gene end was trimmed by 0 bases and the J gene end by 4 bases; junction bases not matched to a gene: 5. CDR1 is SGHVS, CDR2 FNYEAQ, per germline. The CDR3 runs to 15 residues.

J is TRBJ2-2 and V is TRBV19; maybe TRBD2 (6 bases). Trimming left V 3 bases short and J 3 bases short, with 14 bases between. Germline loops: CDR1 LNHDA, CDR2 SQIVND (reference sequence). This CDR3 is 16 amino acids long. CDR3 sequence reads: CASSIQLAGHTGELFF. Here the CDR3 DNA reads TGTGCCAGTAGTATCCAACTAGCAGGCCACACCGGGGAGCTGTTTTTT.

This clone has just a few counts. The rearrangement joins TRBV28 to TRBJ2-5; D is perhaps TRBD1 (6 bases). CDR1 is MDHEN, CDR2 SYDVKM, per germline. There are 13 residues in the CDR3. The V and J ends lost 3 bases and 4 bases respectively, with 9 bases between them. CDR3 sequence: CASSLMGAETQYF. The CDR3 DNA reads TGTGCCAGCAGTTTGATGGGGGCAGAGACCCAGTACTTC. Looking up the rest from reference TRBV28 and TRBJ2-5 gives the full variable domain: DVKVTQSSRYLVKRTGEKVFLECVQDMDHENMFWYRQDPGLGLRLIYFSYDVKMKEKGDIPEGYSVSREKKERFSLILESASTNQTSMYLCASSLMGAETQYFGPGTRLLVL.

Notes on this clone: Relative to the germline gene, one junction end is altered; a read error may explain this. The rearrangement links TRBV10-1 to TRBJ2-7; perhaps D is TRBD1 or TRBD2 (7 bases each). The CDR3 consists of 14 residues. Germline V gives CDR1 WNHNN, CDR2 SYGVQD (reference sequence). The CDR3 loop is CASSEGGPGQRLFF. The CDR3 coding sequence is TGCGCCAGCAGCGAGGGGGGGCCGGGACAGAGGTTGTTCTTC.

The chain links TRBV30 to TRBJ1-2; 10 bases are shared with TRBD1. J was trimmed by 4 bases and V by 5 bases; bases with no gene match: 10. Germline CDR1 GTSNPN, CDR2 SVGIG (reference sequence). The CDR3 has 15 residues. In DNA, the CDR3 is TGTGCCTGGGCCGGGGGACAGGGGCTCGGCTATGGCTACACCTTC. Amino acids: CAWAGGQGLGYGYTF. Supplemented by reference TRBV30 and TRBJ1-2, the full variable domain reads SQTIHQWPATLVQPVGSPLSLECTVEGTSNPNLYWYRQAAGRGLQLLFYSVGIGQISSEVPQNLSASRPQDRQFILSSKKLLLSDSGFYLCAWAGGQGLGYGYTFGSGTRLTVV.

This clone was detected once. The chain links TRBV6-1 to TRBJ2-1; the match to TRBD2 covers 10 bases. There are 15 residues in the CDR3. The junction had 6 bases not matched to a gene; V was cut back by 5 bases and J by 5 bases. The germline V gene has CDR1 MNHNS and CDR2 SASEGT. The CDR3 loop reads CASSPLAGVNNEQFF. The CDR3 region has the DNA TGTGCCAGCAGTCCCCTAGCGGGAGTTAACAATGAGCAGTTCTTC.

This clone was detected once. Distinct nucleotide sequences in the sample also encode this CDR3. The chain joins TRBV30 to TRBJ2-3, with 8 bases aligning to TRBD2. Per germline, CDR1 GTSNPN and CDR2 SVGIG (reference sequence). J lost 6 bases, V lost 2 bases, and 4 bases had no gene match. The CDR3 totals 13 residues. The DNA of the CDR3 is TGTGCCTGGAGTAAAGCGGGAGCGGATACGCAGTATTTT. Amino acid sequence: CAWSKAGADTQYF.